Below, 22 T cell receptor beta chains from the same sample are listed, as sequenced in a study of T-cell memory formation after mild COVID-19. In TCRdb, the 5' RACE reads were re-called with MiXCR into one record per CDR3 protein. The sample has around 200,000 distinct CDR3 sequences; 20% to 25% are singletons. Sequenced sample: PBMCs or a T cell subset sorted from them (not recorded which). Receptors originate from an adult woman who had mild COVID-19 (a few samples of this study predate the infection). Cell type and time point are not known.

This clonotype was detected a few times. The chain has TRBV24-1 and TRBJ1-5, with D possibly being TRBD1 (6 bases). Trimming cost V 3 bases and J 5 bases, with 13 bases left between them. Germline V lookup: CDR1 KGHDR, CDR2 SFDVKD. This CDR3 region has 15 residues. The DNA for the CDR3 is TGTGCCACCAGTGATAGTGGGGGCTATCATCAGCCCCAGCATTTT. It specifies CATSDSGGYHQPQHF.

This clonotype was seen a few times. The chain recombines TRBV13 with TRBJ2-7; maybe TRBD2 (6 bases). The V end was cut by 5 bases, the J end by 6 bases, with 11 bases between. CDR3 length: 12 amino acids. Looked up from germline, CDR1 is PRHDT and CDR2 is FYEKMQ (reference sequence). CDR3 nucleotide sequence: TGTGCCAGCAGCGCCTTGGGGGGCGAGCAGTACTTC. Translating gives CASSALGGEQYF.

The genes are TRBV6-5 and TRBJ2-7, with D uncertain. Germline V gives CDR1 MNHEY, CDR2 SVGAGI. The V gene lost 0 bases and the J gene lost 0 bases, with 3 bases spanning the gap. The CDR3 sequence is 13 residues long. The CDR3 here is CASSYSDSYEQYF. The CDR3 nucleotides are TGTGCCAGCAGTTACTCGGACTCCTACGAGCAGTACTTC.

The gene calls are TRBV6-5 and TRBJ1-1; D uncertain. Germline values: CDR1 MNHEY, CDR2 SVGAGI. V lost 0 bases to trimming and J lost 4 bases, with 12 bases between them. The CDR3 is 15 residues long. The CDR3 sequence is CASSYSEVAVTEAFF. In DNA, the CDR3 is TGTGCCAGCAGTTACTCGGAGGTAGCAGTCACTGAAGCTTTCTTT.

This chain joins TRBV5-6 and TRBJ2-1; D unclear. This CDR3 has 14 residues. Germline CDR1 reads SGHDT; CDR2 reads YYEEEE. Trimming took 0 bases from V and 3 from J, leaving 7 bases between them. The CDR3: CASSLGASYNEQFF. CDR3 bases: TGTGCCAGCAGCTTGGGGGCCAGCTACAATGAGCAGTTCTTC.

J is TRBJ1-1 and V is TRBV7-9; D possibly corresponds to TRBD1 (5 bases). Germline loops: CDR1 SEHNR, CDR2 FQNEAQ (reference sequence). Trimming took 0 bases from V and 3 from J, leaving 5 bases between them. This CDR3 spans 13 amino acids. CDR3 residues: CASSLAGDTEAFF. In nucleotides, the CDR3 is TGTGCCAGCAGCTTAGCAGGGGACACTGAAGCTTTCTTT.

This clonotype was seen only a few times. The CDR3 sequence is CASSFGQGGNEQFF. In DNA, the CDR3 is TGCGCCAGCAGCTTCGGACAGGGTGGGAATGAGCAGTTCTTC. This rearrangement joins TRBV5-1 to TRBJ2-1; 8 positions match TRBD1. Losses at the gene ends were 2 bases for V and 7 bases for J; bases not matched to a gene: 5. This CDR3 contains 14 residues. From germline, CDR1 is SGHRS and CDR2 YFSETQ.

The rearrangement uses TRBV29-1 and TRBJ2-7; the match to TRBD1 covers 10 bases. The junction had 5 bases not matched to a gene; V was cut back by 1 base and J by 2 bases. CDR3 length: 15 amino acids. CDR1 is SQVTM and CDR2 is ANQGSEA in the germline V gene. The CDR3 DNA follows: TGCAGCGTTGAAGTCCCGGGACAGGGGCCCTACGAGCAGTACTTC. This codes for CSVEVPGQGPYEQYF.

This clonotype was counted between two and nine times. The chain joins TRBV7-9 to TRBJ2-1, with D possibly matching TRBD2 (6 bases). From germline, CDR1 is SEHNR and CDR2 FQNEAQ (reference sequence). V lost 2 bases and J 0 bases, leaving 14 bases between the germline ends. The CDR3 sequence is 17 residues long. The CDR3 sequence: CASSLTLASSSYNEQFF. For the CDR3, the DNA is TGTGCCAGCAGCTTAACCCTAGCGTCGAGCTCCTACAATGAGCAGTTCTTC. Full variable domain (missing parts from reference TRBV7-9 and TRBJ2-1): DTGVSQNPRHKITKRGQNVTFRCDPISEHNRLYWYRQTLGQGPEFLTYFQNEAQLEKSRLLSDRFSAERPKGSFSTLEIQRTEQGDSAMYLCASSLTLASSSYNEQFFGPGTRLTVL.

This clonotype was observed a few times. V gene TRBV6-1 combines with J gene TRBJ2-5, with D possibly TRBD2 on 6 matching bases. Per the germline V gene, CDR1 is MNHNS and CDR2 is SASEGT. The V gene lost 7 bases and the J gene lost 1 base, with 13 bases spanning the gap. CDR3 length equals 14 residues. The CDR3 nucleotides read TGTGCCAGCATAACAATGGGGGGCCAAGAGACCCAGTACTTC. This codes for CASITMGGQETQYF.

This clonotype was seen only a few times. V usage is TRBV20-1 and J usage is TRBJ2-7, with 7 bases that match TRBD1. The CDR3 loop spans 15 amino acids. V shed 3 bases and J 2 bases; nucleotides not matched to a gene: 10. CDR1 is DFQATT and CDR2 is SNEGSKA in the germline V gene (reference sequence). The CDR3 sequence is CSASPRKGATYEQYF. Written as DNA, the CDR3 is TGCAGTGCTAGTCCAAGGAAGGGGGCGACCTACGAGCAGTACTTC.

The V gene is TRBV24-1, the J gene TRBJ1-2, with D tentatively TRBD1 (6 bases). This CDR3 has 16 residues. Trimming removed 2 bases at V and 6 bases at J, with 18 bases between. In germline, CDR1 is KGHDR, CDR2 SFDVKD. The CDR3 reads CATSDSDPGQGNGYTF. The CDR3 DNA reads TGTGCCACCAGTGATTCCGACCCGGGACAAGGGAATGGCTACACCTTC.

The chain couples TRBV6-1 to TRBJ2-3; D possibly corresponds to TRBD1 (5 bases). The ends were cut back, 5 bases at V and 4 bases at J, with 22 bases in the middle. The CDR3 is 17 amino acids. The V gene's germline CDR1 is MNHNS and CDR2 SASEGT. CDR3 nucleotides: TGTGCCAGCAGTTGGGCAGTCCCGGACACTGCATCAGATACGCAGTATTTT. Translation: CASSWAVPDTASDTQYF.

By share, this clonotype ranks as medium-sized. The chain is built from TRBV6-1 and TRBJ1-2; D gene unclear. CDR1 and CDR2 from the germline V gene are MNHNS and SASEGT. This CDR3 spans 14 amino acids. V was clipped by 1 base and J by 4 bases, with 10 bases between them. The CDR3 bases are TGTGCCAGCAGTGAAGAGAGTTGGCTCTATGGCTACACCTTC. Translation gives CASSEESWLYGYTF.

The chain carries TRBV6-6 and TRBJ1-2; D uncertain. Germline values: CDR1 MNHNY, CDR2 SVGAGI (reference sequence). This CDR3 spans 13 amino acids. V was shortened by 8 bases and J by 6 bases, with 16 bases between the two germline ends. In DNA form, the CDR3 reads TGTGCCAGCGTCGGGGTGTCCCTGGATGGCTACACCTTC. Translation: CASVGVSLDGYTF.

Written as DNA, the CDR3 is TGTGCCAGCAGTTTTGGGCCCGGGACAGGGGGCACAGATACGCAGTATTTT. Encoded protein: CASSFGPGTGGTDTQYF. The V call is TRBV27, the J call TRBJ2-3; TRBD1 matches at 10 bases. Per germline, CDR1 MNHEY and CDR2 SMNVEV (reference sequence). The CDR3 is made up of 17 amino acids. The V gene end was trimmed by 3 bases and the J gene end by 1 base; junction bases not matched to a gene: 7.

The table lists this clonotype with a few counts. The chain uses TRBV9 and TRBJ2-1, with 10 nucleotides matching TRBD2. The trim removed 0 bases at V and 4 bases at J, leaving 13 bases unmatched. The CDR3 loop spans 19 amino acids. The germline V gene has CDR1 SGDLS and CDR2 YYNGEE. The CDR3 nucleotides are TGTGCCAGCAGCGTAGGTTCCCCAGCGGGAGGGCCCAATTACAATGAGCAGTTCTTC. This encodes CASSVGSPAGGPNYNEQFF.

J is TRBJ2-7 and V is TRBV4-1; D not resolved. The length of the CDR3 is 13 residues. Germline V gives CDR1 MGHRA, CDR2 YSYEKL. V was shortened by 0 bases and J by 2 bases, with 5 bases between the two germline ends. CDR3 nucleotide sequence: TGCGCCAGCAGCCAAGACGCAGCCTACGAGCAGTACTTC. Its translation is CASSQDAAYEQYF.

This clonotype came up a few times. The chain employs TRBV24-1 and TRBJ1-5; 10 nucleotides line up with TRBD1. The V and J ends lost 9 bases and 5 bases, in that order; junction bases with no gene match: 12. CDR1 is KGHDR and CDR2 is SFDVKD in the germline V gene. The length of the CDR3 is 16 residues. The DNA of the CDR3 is TGTGCCACCCCTTTACTCCGGGACAGGGGATATCAGCCCCAGCATTTT. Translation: CATPLLRDRGYQPQHF.

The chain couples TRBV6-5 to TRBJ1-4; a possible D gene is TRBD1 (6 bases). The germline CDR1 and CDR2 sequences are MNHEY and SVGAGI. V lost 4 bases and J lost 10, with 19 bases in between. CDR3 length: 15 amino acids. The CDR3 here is CASSSSRGAVAKLFF. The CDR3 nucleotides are TGTGCCAGCAGTTCCTCGAGGGGGGCAGTGGCAAAACTGTTTTTT.

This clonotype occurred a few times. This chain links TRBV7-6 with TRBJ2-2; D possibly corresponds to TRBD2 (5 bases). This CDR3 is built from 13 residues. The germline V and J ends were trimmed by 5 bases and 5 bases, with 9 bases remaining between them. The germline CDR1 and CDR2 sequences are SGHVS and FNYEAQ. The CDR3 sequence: CASSPGLTGELFF. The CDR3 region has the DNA TGTGCCAGCAGCCCAGGACTGACCGGGGAGCTGTTTTTT.

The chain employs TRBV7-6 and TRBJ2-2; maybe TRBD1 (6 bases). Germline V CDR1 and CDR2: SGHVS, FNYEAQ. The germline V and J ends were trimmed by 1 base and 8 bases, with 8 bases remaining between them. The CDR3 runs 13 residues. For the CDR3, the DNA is TGTGCCAGCAGCTTAGATGGGACAGGGGAGCTGTTTTTT. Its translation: CASSLDGTGELFF.